This T cell receptor (beta chain) is from a study of Siglec-9 on CD8 T cells in melanoma (dated by TCRdb to the late 2010s). For context, the study as a whole: In this study, researchers looked at how Siglec-9 is expressed on CD8+ T cells and what Siglec-9 does to regulate T cells within the melanoma tumor microenvironment. What the authors observed across the whole study: Siglec-9 was reported to mark and regulate an effector memory CD8+ T-cell subset that appeared to accumulate within melanoma tumors.

Of note for this clone: Its antigen is not yet known. Per-nucleotide qualities are absent, and no much larger clonotype sits a single base away.

Libraries were constructed by the immunoSEQ multiplex PCR assay. As stored in TCRdb, this immuneACCESS dataset retains in-frame rearrangements with V and J assigned. A fraction of the clones does not appear; measured against another copy, unresolved V genes explain less than half of the discrepancy, and the remainder lacks a known reason. This sample holds 36,000 or so clones; 80% to 85% were observed only once. The ten most abundant clones make up 1.8% of the sample. Based on the germline V gene, the CDR1 and CDR2 sequences are SGHVS and FNYEAQ. The CDR3 spans 15 residues, from the cysteine through the phenylalanine. The retained sequence is limited to the CDR3, 45 bases, with the frame set at the first base. The germline V and J ends show losses of 6 bases and 8 bases respectively, and no gene match explains 10 bases of the junction.

The chain is made from TRBV7-6 and TRBJ2-1; TRBD1 matches 10 bases in the middle. The specimen sequenced was Siglec-9- CD8+ T cells sorted from blood. According to the study, the label for this sample's cell subset or site signals: CD8 T cells lacking Siglec-9. This TCR was sampled from a human donor in good health. The CDR3 is CASRPRDRGGDEQFF. In nucleotide form, the sequence is TGTGCCAGCAGACCCCGGGACAGGGGAGGGGATGAGCAGTTCTTC.